The source of this TCR beta chain is a study of T cell responses to AZD1222 COVID-19 vaccine listed by TCRdb under 2021. With regard to the full study: TCR sequencing was performed for over 230 trial participants, of whom about 210 were given two doses of AZD1222 and around 25 were given two doses of MenACWY control vaccine. Trial participants were enrolled by age into subgroups of 18-55, 56-69 and 70-plus years, and around 150, 28 and 57 TCR-sequenced participants, respectively, were included in these subgroups. General conclusions and limits of the study: Because no day 14 peak-response samples were available, the repertoires could be characterized only after the peak T cell response. The whole spike protein was spanned by vaccine-associated CD4 TCRs, and dominant responses were seen in regions 160-218 and 743-854. A significant rise in spike-specific TCR breadth and depth was observed after two AZD1222 doses relative to day 0 and relative to MenACWY recipients. Conclusions about previously exposed vaccinees were limited because only six AZD1222 recipients were SARS-CoV-2 seropositive at baseline. Participants were mostly white British, with more females than males. The authors suggested clonal diversity may have been underestimated. The 56-69-year group was small, and its depth increase did not reach significance, likely because of low power. Epitopes outside the regions mutated in the B.1.351 and B.1.1.7 variants were reportedly recognized by nearly half of the unique spike-specific TCRs.

The CDR3 regions of human TCRbeta chains were subjected to immunosequencing. The study's processing was this. Repertoire TCRs were matched against a reference library of SARS-CoV-2-specific TCRs generated with the MIRA antigen-specificity platform. Breadth was defined as the fraction of unique TCRs that were SARS-CoV-2-associated. Depth was defined as the fraction of total T cells that were SARS-CoV-2-associated. Using the MIRA data, every spike-specific TCR was mapped to the spike region that the TCR reacted to and assigned to either a CD4 or a CD8 class. Log10-transformed breadth and depth values were compared by one-way ANOVA with Sidak's multiple comparisons tests. The immuneACCESS repertoire file appears here via TCRdb, limited to in-frame rearrangements. These files lack a portion of the clones; in checked studies, under half of the deficit traces to unresolved V genes, and the cause of the others is not known. The V and J calls and clone size are taken from that table; D and trimming were inferred from the DNA. Counted in this sample were around 150,000 clones; about 92% of them appeared once. The ten biggest clones cover 2.5% to 4% of the sample.

This specimen's time point label, per the study, means: about 28 days (+/-7) after the second vaccine dose. Because spike-specific TCR depth and breadth did not differ between the two schedules, AZD1222 recipients who got a second dose at roughly 4 weeks were pooled with those who got a second dose at roughly 12 weeks. Samples from vaccinated people were obtained from the UK trials COV001 and COV002, which included a single-blind randomized controlled phase 2/3 trial of AZD1222 (ChAdOx1 nCoV-19) in healthy adults. For TCRbeta chain sequencing, PBMC samples from trial participants were taken at day 0 and at day 28 after the second dose. Reading the germline V gene gives CDR1 SNHLY and CDR2 FYNNEI. V loses 7 bases, J loses 2 bases, and the germline ends lie 13 bases apart. Spanning cysteine to phenylalanine, the CDR3 consists of 14 amino acids. The DNA shown is the 42-base CDR3, in frame from base 1.

Remarks on this clone: It lacks a known antigen. No quality values exist for individual bases; no much larger clone is one base distant.

The sequencing used peripheral blood, collected 28 days after the second AZD1222 dose. This receptor was identified in an adult who received the AZD1222 COVID-19 vaccine. The V and J segments used are TRBV2 and TRBJ2-3; no D segment can be confidently identified. The sequence in DNA is TGTGCCAGCATTTATGGCAGGTACACAGATACGCAGTATTTT. It translates to CASIYGRYTDTQYF.